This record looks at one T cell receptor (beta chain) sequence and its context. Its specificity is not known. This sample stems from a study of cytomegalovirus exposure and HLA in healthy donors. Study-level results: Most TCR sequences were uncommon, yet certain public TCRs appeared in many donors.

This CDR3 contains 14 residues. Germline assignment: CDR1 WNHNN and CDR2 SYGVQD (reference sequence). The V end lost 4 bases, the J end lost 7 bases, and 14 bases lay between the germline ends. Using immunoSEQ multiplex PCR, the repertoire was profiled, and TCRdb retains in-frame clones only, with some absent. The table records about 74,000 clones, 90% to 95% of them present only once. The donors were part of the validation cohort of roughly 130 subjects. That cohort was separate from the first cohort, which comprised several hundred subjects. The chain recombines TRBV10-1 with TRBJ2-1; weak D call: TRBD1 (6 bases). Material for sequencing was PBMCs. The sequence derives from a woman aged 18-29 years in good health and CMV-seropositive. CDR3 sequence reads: CASSGTGTMNEQFF. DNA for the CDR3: TGCGCCAGCAGTGGAACAGGGACGATGAATGAGCAGTTCTTC.